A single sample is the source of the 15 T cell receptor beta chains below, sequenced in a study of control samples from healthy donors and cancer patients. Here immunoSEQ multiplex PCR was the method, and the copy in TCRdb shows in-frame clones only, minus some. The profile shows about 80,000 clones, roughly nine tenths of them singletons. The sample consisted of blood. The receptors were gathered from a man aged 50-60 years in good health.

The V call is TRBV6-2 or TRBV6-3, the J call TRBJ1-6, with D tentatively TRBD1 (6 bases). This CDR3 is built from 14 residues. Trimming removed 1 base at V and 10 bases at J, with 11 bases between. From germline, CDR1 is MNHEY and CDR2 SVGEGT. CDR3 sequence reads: CASSYFPGESPLHF. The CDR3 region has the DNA TGTGCCAGCAGTTACTTTCCAGGGGAGTCACCCCTCCACTTT.

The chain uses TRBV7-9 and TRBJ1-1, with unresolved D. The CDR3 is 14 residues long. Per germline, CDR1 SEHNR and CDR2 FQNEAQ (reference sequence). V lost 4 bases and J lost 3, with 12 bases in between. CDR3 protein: CASSSEGWDTEAFF. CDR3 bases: TGTGCCAGCAGCTCCGAAGGCTGGGACACTGAAGCTTTCTTT.

The CDR3 region has the DNA TGCGCCAGCAGCTTGGGAGGGGGGGAGACCCAGTACTTC. Encoded protein: CASSLGGGETQYF. This chain joins TRBV5-1 and TRBJ2-5; D could derive from TRBD1 or TRBD2 (6 bases each). Germline V lookup: CDR1 SGHRS, CDR2 YFSETQ. V was pared by 0 bases and J by 5 bases, with 8 bases between. The length of the CDR3 is 13 residues. Variable domain in full (rest from reference TRBV5-1 and TRBJ2-5): KAGVTQTPRYLIKTRGQQVTLSCSPISGHRSVSWYQQTPGQGLQFLFEYFSETQRNKGNFPGRFSGRQFSNSRSEMNVSTLELGDSALYLCASSLGGGETQYFGPGTRLLVL.

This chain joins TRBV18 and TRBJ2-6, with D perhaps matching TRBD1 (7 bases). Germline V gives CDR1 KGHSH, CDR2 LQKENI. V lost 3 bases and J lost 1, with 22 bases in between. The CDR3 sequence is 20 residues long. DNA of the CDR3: TGTGCCAGCTCACCCTCCGCCAGGGGGGCAAAGGGGTCTGGGGCCAACGTCCTGACTTTC. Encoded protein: CASSPSARGAKGSGANVLTF.

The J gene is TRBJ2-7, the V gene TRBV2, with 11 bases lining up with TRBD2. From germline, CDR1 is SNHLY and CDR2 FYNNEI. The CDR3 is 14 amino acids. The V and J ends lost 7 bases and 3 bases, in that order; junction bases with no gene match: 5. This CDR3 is CASTSGTSGYEQYF. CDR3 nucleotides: TGTGCCAGCACATCCGGGACTAGCGGCTACGAGCAGTACTTC.

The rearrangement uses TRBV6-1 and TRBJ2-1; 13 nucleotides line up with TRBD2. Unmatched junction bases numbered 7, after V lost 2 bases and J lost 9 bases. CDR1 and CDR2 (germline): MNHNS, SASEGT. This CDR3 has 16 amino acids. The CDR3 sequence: CASSERTSGGRGEQFF. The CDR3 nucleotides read TGTGCCAGCAGTGAACGGACTAGCGGGGGCAGGGGTGAGCAGTTCTTC.

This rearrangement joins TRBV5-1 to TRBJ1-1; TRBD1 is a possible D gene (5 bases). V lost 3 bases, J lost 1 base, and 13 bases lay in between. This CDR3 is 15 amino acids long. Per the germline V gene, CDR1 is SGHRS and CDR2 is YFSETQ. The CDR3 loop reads CASSWTGAGNTEAFF. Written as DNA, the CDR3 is TGCGCCAGCAGCTGGACTGGGGCGGGGAACACTGAAGCTTTCTTT. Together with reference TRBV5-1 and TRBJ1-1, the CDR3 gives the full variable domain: KAGVTQTPRYLIKTRGQQVTLSCSPISGHRSVSWYQQTPGQGLQFLFEYFSETQRNKGNFPGRFSGRQFSNSRSEMNVSTLELGDSALYLCASSWTGAGNTEAFFGQGTRLTVV.

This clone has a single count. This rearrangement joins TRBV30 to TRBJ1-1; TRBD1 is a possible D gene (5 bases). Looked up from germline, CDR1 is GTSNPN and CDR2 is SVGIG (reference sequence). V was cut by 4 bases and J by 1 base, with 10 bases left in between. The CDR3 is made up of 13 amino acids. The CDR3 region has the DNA TGTGCCTGGAACGTCCAGGGGAACACTGAAGCTTTCTTT. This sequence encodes CAWNVQGNTEAFF.

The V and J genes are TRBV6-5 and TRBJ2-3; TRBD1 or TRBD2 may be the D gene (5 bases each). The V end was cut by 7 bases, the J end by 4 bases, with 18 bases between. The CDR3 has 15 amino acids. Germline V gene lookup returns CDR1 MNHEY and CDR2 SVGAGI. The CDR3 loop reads CASTTRGLQADTQYF. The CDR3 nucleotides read TGTGCCAGCACCACCCGGGGCCTTCAGGCAGATACGCAGTATTTT.

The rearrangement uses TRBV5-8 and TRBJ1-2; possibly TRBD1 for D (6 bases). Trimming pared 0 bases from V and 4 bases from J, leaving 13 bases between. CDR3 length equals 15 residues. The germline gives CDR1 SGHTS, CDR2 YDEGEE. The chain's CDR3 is CASSLGYRDGYGYTF. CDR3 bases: TGTGCCAGCAGCTTGGGATACAGGGACGGCTATGGCTACACCTTC. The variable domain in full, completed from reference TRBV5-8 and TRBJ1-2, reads EAGVTQSPTHLIKTRGQQATLRCSPISGHTSVYWYQQALGLGLQFLLWYDEGEERNRGNFPPRFSGRQFPNYSSELNVNALELEDSALYLCASSLGYRDGYGYTFGSGTRLTVV.

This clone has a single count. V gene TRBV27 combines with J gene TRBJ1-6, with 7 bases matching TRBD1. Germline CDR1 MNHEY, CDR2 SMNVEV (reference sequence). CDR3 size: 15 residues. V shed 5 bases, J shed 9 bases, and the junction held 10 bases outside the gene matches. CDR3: CASSPYTGVGSPLHF. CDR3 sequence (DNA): TGTGCCAGCAGTCCCTACACAGGGGTGGGTTCACCCCTCCACTTT.

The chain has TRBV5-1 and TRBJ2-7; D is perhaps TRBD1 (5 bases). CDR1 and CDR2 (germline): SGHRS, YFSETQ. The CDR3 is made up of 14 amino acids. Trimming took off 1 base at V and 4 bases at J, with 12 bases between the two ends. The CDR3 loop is CASSLSAQGYEQYF. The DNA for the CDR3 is TGCGCCAGCAGCTTGTCGGCGCAGGGATACGAGCAGTACTTC.

The CDR3 reads CASSRFRGGGTEAFF. The CDR3 nucleotides read TGTGCCAGTAGTCGCTTCAGGGGAGGAGGAACTGAAGCTTTCTTT. The chain couples TRBV19 to TRBJ1-1; D might be TRBD1 (6 bases). The CDR3 sequence is 15 residues long. Germline-derived CDR1 and CDR2 are LNHDA and SQIVND (reference sequence). V shed 5 bases and J shed 5 bases, with 18 bases lying between them.

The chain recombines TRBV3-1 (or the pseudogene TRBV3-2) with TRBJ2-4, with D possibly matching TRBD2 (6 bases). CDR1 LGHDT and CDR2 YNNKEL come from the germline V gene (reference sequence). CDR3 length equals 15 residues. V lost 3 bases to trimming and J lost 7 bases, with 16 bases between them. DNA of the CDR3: TGTGCCAGCAGCCAGGCCAAGGTTGGGGGGAACATTCAGTACTTC. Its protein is CASSQAKVGGNIQYF.

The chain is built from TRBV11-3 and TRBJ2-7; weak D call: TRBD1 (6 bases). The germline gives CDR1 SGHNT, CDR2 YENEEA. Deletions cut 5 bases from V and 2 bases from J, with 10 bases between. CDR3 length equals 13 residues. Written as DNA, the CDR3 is TGTGCCAGCAGCCCAAGGGGGACCTACGAGCAGTACTTC. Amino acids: CASSPRGTYEQYF.